What follows describes a single T cell receptor beta chain. The data are from a study of shared clonotypes between healthy human individuals. Germline-derived CDR1 and CDR2 are SGHTA and FQGNSA. The CDR3 is 17 residues long. J was trimmed by 0 bases and V by 3 bases; bases with no gene match: 8. A deep-level run was used for the assay. Clones were read by immunoSEQ multiplex PCR, and TCRdb kept only the in-frame ones, dropping some. The sample has hundreds of thousands of clones; 79% are singletons. Sequencing was carried out using PBMCs. The chain recombines TRBV7-2 with TRBJ1-2, with 9 bases lining up with TRBD1. This TCR was recovered from a middle-aged woman in good health. Some clones in this sample may be carry-over from other donors' samples. The CDR3 is CASSFSQGANPNYGYTF. CDR3 bases: TGTGCCAGCAGCTTCTCACAGGGGGCCAATCCTAACTATGGCTACACCTTC.